This T cell receptor beta chain derives from a study of T cell repertoires in cytomegalovirus infection (dated 2019 in TCRdb). About the investigation overall: The HLA type of each donor mattered for the analysis, because public TCR beta signatures pointed to carriage of CMV infection along with the matching HLA type.

These reads were obtained on an Illumina HiSeq 1500. TCRdb's own reprocessing of the public reads used fastp at Q25 and MiXCR and kept productive beta chains. Rows with a matching CDR3 protein are joined into one entry that keeps the most common DNA and genes. This sample has over 300,000 distinct CDR3 sequences in its table, and about a sixth of those were observed once. 12% of the sample is in the top ten clones. General findings and caveats noted by the study authors: Carriers of CMV infection plus the relevant HLA type were discriminated by the cumulative frequency of public TCR beta family members in the study cohort and in an independent roughly 400-donor cohort. The ex vivo response was dominated by HLA-C-restricted CMV-specific TCR beta clonotypes, and the single most frequent clonotype in two of eight donors was supplied by these HLA-C-restricted clonotypes.

This clonotype has only a few counts. It lacks a known antigen. Per-nucleotide qualities are absent, and no much larger clonotype sits a single base away. CDR1 SGHNT and CDR2 YYREEE are derived from the germline V gene (reference sequence). Including cysteine and phenylalanine, the CDR3 has 18 amino acids. Only the CDR3 portion is preserved as DNA: 54 bases, with reading frame beginning at the first base. The V and J ends are trimmed by 3 bases and 0 bases, leaving 16 bases between them. Sequencing was carried out using PBMCs. The chain is encoded by TRBV5-4 joined to TRBJ1-6; TRBD1 might be the D gene, on 5 matching bases. The receptor's source is a human donor in good health (CMV status not recorded). Some clones in this sample may be carry-over from other donors' samples. This receptor has the CDR3 CASSSVGTLSSYNSPLHF. The DNA reads as follows: TGTGCCAGCAGCTCCGTCGGGACGTTGAGCTCCTATAATTCACCCCTCCACTTT.